This entry lists 10 T cell receptor beta chains sequenced from one sample in a study of T cell responses to AZD1222 COVID-19 vaccine. Here immunoSEQ multiplex PCR was the method, and the copy in TCRdb shows in-frame clones only, minus some. The data hold 120,000 or so clones, with 85% to 95% observed a single time. Here the sequenced sample was peripheral blood, taken on day 0 of AZD1222 vaccination. The source of these receptors is an adult in good health.

V gene TRBV30 combines with J gene TRBJ1-6; no clear D. This CDR3 is 13 amino acids long. Germline assignment: CDR1 GTSNPN and CDR2 SVGIG (reference sequence). Deletions cut 0 bases from V and 8 bases from J, with 8 bases between. CDR3 residues: CAWSVSGDSPLHF. The DNA of the CDR3 is TGTGCCTGGAGTGTATCCGGAGATTCACCCCTCCACTTT.

The rearrangement uses TRBV3-1 (or the pseudogene TRBV3-2) and TRBJ2-2; no clear D. The V gene lost 0 bases and the J gene lost 0 bases, with 14 bases spanning the gap. This CDR3 has 18 amino acids. Germline lookup yields CDR1 LGHDT and CDR2 YNNKEL (reference sequence). Here the CDR3 reads CASSQDILLGTNTGELFF. DNA of the CDR3: TGTGCCAGCAGCCAAGATATCCTCCTGGGTACGAACACCGGGGAGCTGTTTTTT.

The V call is TRBV24-1, the J call TRBJ1-5; D not resolved. Trimming cost V 9 bases and J 6 bases, with 17 bases left between them. CDR3 length equals 14 residues. CDR1 KGHDR and CDR2 SFDVKD come from the germline V gene. The CDR3 is CATSGDGHGQPQHF. CDR3 DNA sequence: TGTGCCACCTCCGGAGATGGCCATGGTCAGCCCCAGCATTTT.

This chain connects TRBV28 to TRBJ2-1, with TRBD2 matching 10 bases. The V segment lost 5 bases and the J segment 11 bases; nucleotides outside the gene matches: 12. Germline CDR1 is MDHEN and CDR2 is SYDVKM. This CDR3 is 15 amino acids long. The CDR3 nucleotides read TGTGCCAGCAGTAGTCTAGCGGGGGTACCACCTCAGCAGTTCTTC. This gives the protein CASSSLAGVPPQQFF.

The chain uses TRBV5-4 and TRBJ2-3; D is unresolved. Germline V lookup: CDR1 SGHNT, CDR2 YYREEE (reference sequence). The CDR3 is 11 residues long. Trimming cost V 0 bases and J 6 bases, with 2 bases left between them. The CDR3 bases are TGTGCCAGCAGCTTGGATGATACGCAGTATTTT. Translated: CASSLDDTQYF.

The rearrangement joins TRBV15 to TRBJ2-3; a weak D match, TRBD1 (5 bases). Trimming left V 11 bases short and J 2 bases short, with 14 bases between. CDR1 is LNHNV and CDR2 is YYDKDF in the germline V gene (reference sequence). This CDR3 has 13 amino acids. CDR3 in amino acids: CAVSTGNTDTQYF. The CDR3 nucleotides are TGTGCCGTCTCAACAGGAAACACAGATACGCAGTATTTT.

The chain links TRBV5-5 to TRBJ2-7; D is unresolved. This CDR3 has 13 residues. Trimming removed 7 bases from V and 0 bases from J, with 11 bases in between. Germline lookup yields CDR1 SGHKS and CDR2 YYEKEE (reference sequence). For the CDR3, the DNA is TGTGCCAGCGCCCGGGCTGGCTCCTACGAGCAGTACTTC. Translation: CASARAGSYEQYF.

The chain joins TRBV9 to TRBJ1-1; tentatively, D is TRBD1 (6 bases). The V end was cut by 5 bases, the J end by 0 bases, with 14 bases between. This CDR3 contains 15 residues. Germline V lookup: CDR1 SGDLS, CDR2 YYNGEE. For the CDR3, the DNA is TGTGCCAGCAGTCCGGAGGGACACCTGAACACTGAAGCTTTCTTT. This sequence encodes CASSPEGHLNTEAFF.

The chain joins TRBV2 to TRBJ1-3; D might be TRBD1 (5 bases). CDR1 SNHLY and CDR2 FYNNEI come from the germline V gene. The V end was cut by 5 bases, the J end by 0 bases, with 14 bases between. This CDR3 contains 16 residues. CDR3 sequence reads: CASSKTRVPSGNTIYF. DNA of the CDR3: TGTGCCAGCAGTAAAACCAGGGTACCCTCTGGAAACACCATATATTTT.

V and J are TRBV6-5 and TRBJ1-3; 7 bases agree with TRBD1. Looked up from germline, CDR1 is MNHEY and CDR2 is SVGAGI. J lost 0 bases, V lost 7 bases, and 6 bases had no gene match. The CDR3 has 15 amino acids. The CDR3, as DNA: TGTGCCAGCACCGAGACAGGGATCTCTGGAAACACCATATATTTT. It yields the protein CASTETGISGNTIYF.